A single sample gave rise to the 8 T cell receptor beta chains below, sequenced in a study of response to subunit inactivated influenza vaccine listed by TCRdb under 2018. The protocol used for the library was RT-PCR. Sequenced using an Illumina HiSeq 2500. TCRdb reprocessing: public reads trimmed at Q25 with fastp, clones called with MiXCR, in-frame beta chains kept. All rows with the same CDR3 protein become a single entry with the most common DNA and genes. The sample yields some 500,000 distinct CDR3 sequences; approximately 15% were counted once. Jointly, the top ten make up less than 4% of the sample. Material: CD4+ T cells sorted from PBMCs, obtained approximately 25 months after vaccination. All receptors derive from a man aged 45 to 70 who received an inactivated influenza vaccine. Donor details come from another sample of the same person, matched by shared clones.

This clonotype appeared a few times. The chain is built from TRBV20-1 and TRBJ1-2; D not certain. CDR1 and CDR2 (germline): DFQATT, SNEGSKA (reference sequence). The CDR3 consists of 12 residues. V lost 6 bases and J lost 1, with 9 bases in between. The CDR3 nucleotides read TGCAGTGCCCAGACGAATAACTATGGCTACACCTTC. Translating it yields CSAQTNNYGYTF.

This chain uses TRBV2 with TRBJ1-5; D might be TRBD1 (5 bases). The V end was cut by 4 bases, the J end by 2 bases, with 12 bases between. There are 15 residues in the CDR3. The germline CDR1 and CDR2 sequences are SNHLY and FYNNEI. The chain's CDR3 is CASSARVWGNQPQHF. The CDR3 nucleotides read TGTGCCAGCAGTGCCAGGGTCTGGGGCAATCAGCCCCAGCATTTT.

The sample holds a few counts of this clonotype. The chain employs TRBV28 and TRBJ2-7, with D uncertain. The germline V gene has CDR1 MDHEN and CDR2 SYDVKM. The CDR3 sequence is 14 residues long. The V end lost 2 bases, the J end lost 2 bases, and 10 bases lay between the germline ends. The CDR3 sequence: CASSLGNAPYEQYF. For the CDR3, the DNA is TGTGCCAGCAGTTTAGGGAACGCTCCCTACGAGCAGTACTTC. Filled out from reference TRBV28 and TRBJ2-7, the complete variable domain reads DVKVTQSSRYLVKRTGEKVFLECVQDMDHENMFWYRQDPGLGLRLIYFSYDVKMKEKGDIPEGYSVSREKKERFSLILESASTNQTSMYLCASSLGNAPYEQYFGPGTRLTVT.

Only a few counts were recorded for this clonotype. The chain joins TRBV12-3 or TRBV12-4 to TRBJ1-5; D not resolved. CDR3 length: 13 residues. V lost 6 bases and J lost 0, with 6 bases in between. The CDR3 nucleotides are TGTGCCAGCAGGCCGAGTAGCAATCAGCCCCAGCATTTT. Translated: CASRPSSNQPQHF.

The J gene is TRBJ2-3, the V gene TRBV28, with D tentatively TRBD1 or TRBD2 (6 bases each). The CDR3 is 16 amino acids. Trimming shortened V by 3 bases and J by 0 bases, and 13 bases separated the two germline ends. Germline values: CDR1 MDHEN, CDR2 SYDVKM. CDR3 in amino acids: CASSFAGGLSTDTQYF. The CDR3 DNA is TGTGCCAGCAGTTTTGCCGGGGGCCTTAGCACAGATACGCAGTATTTT.

The chain uses TRBV7-2 and TRBJ2-3, with 8 bases that match TRBD2. V was pared by 4 bases and J by 4 bases, with 10 bases of the junction left unmatched. This CDR3 contains 16 residues. CDR1 is SGHTA and CDR2 is FQGNSA in the germline V gene. The CDR3 sequence: CASSSLGAGVADTQYF. CDR3 DNA: TGTGCCAGCAGCTCGCTCGGAGCGGGGGTAGCAGATACGCAGTATTTT.

This clonotype was observed a few times. The rearrangement joins TRBV28 to TRBJ2-5; 7 nucleotides agree with TRBD1. Unmatched junction bases numbered 6, after V lost 2 bases and J lost 3 bases. The CDR3 is 15 amino acids. Germline V CDR1 and CDR2: MDHEN, SYDVKM. The CDR3 DNA sequence: TGTGCCAGCAGTTTAAGGGGACAGATCAAAGAGACCCAGTACTTC. Encoded protein: CASSLRGQIKETQYF.

In its sample, this clonotype was seen many times. The gene calls are TRBV11-2 and TRBJ2-1; 9 nucleotides align to TRBD1. The CDR3 is 16 amino acids. Germline CDR1 SGHAT, CDR2 FQNNGV. Germline trimming cut 1 base from V and 9 bases from J; bases unmatched to any gene: 10. CDR3 nucleotide sequence: TGTGCCAGCAGCTTAGGTCGAGGACAGGGGTTAGGTGAGCAGTTCTTC. Protein: CASSLGRGQGLGEQFF.